The text below deals with one TCR beta chain. This record belongs to a study of blood T cell repertoires in COVID-19. As for the study in general: Material from acute and convalescent COVID-19 was sourced from the United States, Italy and Spain. T cells, B-cell-depleted T cells, or PBMCs provided the cDNA or gDNA that served as material.

Per the original data handling: Reference gene primer amplification yielded estimated nucleated cell counts. Clones were sequenced by immunoSEQ multiplex PCR, and TCRdb holds only the in-frame ones, with some missing. V, J and clone size are taken as reported in that table, and D and trimming were inferred from the DNA itself. The table has about 190,000 clones, roughly 80% seen once. Germline CDR1 is SGHNT and CDR2 is YYREEE (reference sequence). CDR3 length equals 17 residues. V lost 1 base to trimming and J lost 1 base; unmatched junction nucleotides: 5. Sequencing was performed on peripheral blood. The source is a man in his thirties or forties with active or convalescent COVID-19. This chain joins TRBV5-4 and TRBJ2-2, with 9 nucleotides matching TRBD1. CDR3 sequence (DNA): TGTGCCAGCAGCTTGATTCGGACAGGGGAGAACACCGGGGAGCTGTTTTTT. Translating it yields CASSLIRTGENTGELFF.